The T cell receptor beta chain described here comes from a study of cytomegalovirus exposure and HLA in healthy donors. Points from the study as a whole: Most TCR sequences were seen very rarely across donors, but some public TCRs occurred in many. It was reported that the classifier diagnosed cytomegalovirus status with high specificity and sensitivity in both the original and validation cohorts. Cytomegalovirus association was listed for under 200 TCR beta chains.

On this clone: Its antigen is unidentified.

Trimming removed 0 bases from V and 14 bases from J; junction bases left unmatched: 10. CDR3 length: 14 amino acids. Germline V CDR1 and CDR2: SGDLS, YYNGEE. The donors were in the approximately 120-subject validation cohort, distinct from the approximately 700-subject first cohort. Profiling relied on immunoSEQ multiplex PCR, and the TCRdb table lists in-frame clones only, not all of them. Of 140,000 or so clones listed, roughly nine tenths were seen once; the top ten hold around 9%. The TCR was taken from a woman aged 18-29 years in good health and CMV-seropositive. The sample taken for sequencing was PBMCs. The V and J genes are TRBV9 and TRBJ2-3, with TRBD2 identical over 9 bases. The CDR3 nucleotides are TGTGCCAGCAGCGTAGGGTCTGGCGGGGGGGCATCGTATTTT. It translates to CASSVGSGGGASYF.